This is a list of T cell receptor beta chains from one sample in a study of T cell responses to AZD1222 COVID-19 vaccine. Method: immunoSEQ multiplex PCR; TCRdb's copy keeps in-frame clones and lacks some. The data hold under 95,000 clones, with just over 85% observed a single time. Material: peripheral blood, obtained on day 0 of AZD1222 vaccination. The origin of the receptors is an adult in good health. Each CDR3 is given with its conserved first and last residue. The D gene is left open where the match is weak. Clone size, where shown, is once, few, many, or a class for clones that have expanded.

d_gene	j_gene	abundance	v_gene	CDR3nt	CDR3aa
TRBD1	TRBJ2-7	-	TRBV19	TGTGCCAGTAGTATAGGGACAGGGGATATCCCCTACGAGCAGTACTTC	CASSIGTGDIPYEQYF
TRBD2	TRBJ2-7	-	TRBV5-1	TGCGCCAGCAGCCCCTACTCGGGACTAGCGGGAGCGGGTTACGAGCAGTACTTC	CASSPYSGLAGAGYEQYF
-	TRBJ1-2	-	TRBV18	TGTGCCAGCTCAGATGTAAGGGGTGGCTACACCTTC	CASSDVRGGYTF
TRBD2	TRBJ2-1	-	TRBV7-3	TGTGCCAGCAGCGAAGCCGGGACTAGCGGGAGTAATGAGCAGTTCTTC	CASSEAGTSGSNEQFF
-	TRBJ1-1	-	TRBV7-6	TGTGCCAGCAGCTTGTACGGGGAAGACACTGAAGCTTTCTTT	CASSLYGEDTEAFF
TRBD1	TRBJ2-2	few	TRBV2	TGTGCCAGCAGTTCAGGGGGTGTCGGGGAGCTGTTTTTT	CASSSGGVGELFF
-	TRBJ2-2	-	TRBV6-5	TGTGCCAGCAGCTCACGTCAGAAGAACACCGGGGAGCTGTTTTTT	CASSSRQKNTGELFF
TRBD2	TRBJ2-2	-	TRBV4-1	TGCGCCAGCAGCCAAGGTGCCGGACTAGCGGGAGGGCCTTGGATCGGGGAGCTGTTTTTT	CASSQGAGLAGGPWIGELFF
TRBD2	TRBJ2-1	-	TRBV9	TGTGCCAGCAGCGTAGCCCCTAGCGGGAGTAATTCCTACACGCGCAATGAGCAGTTCTTC	CASSVAPSGSNSYTRNEQFF
-	TRBJ2-2	-	TRBV30	TGTGCCTGGAGTTTGTCGACTCGATACACCGGGGAGCTGTTTTTT	CAWSLSTRYTGELFF
-	TRBJ1-1	-	TRBV28	TGTGCCAGCGTGGCGGACACTGAAGCTTTCTTT	CASVADTEAFF
-	TRBJ2-5	-	TRBV19	TGTGCCACCGGTCTCCAAGAGACCCAGTACTTC	CATGLQETQYF
-	TRBJ1-1	-	TRBV7-2	TGTGCCAGCAGCTTAGGGGAGTGGGGGCAAGAAGCTTTCTTT	CASSLGEWGQEAFF
-	TRBJ1-2	-	TRBV11-3	TGTGCCAGCAGCTTAGACTCCGGGACATTTTATGGCTACACCTTC	CASSLDSGTFYGYTF
TRBD2	TRBJ2-2	-	TRBV24-1	TGTGCCACCGGAGGGACTAGCGGGAGCATAGCCGGGGAGCTGTTTTTT	CATGGTSGSIAGELFF
TRBD2	TRBJ2-1	-	TRBV13	TGTGCCAGCAGCCCTGGGACTAGCGGGAGGGATGAGCAGTTCTTC	CASSPGTSGRDEQFF
-	TRBJ2-1	-	TRBV7-3	TGTGCCAGCAGCTCGGATTCGGGGGCCCACAATGAGCAGTTCTTC	CASSSDSGAHNEQFF
-	TRBJ1-5	-	TRBV12-5	TGTGCTAGTGGTTTGTTCAGCGGCGATCAGCCCCAGCATTTT	CASGLFSGDQPQHF
-	TRBJ2-1	-	TRBV15	TGTGCCACCAGCAGCGTGCGGGAGCAGTTCTTC	CATSSVREQFF
TRBD1	TRBJ1-6	-	TRBV3-1/TRBV3-2	TGTGCCAGCAGCCTCGGACAGGGGGATAGGTATTCACCCCTCCACTTT	CASSLGQGDRYSPLHF
TRBD2	TRBJ2-5	-	TRBV11-1	TGTGCCAGCAGCCCCGGAGTAGCGGGAGGTCAAGAGACCCAGTACTTC	CASSPGVAGGQETQYF
-	TRBJ2-5	once	TRBV2	TGTGCCAGCAACCTAGGGGAGACCCAGTACTTC	CASNLGETQYF
TRBD2	TRBJ2-7	-	TRBV4-2	TGTGCCAGCAGCCAAGTAACTAGCGGGGGAATCCCCGAGCAGTACTTC	CASSQVTSGGIPEQYF
-	TRBJ1-1	-	TRBV18	TGTGCCAGCTCACCACATCCACGGGGGAACACTGAAGCTTTCTTT	CASSPHPRGNTEAFF
-	TRBJ1-5	-	TRBV5-5	TGTGCCAGCAGCTTGTTTCCGGCACCTGATCAGCCCCAGCATTTT	CASSLFPAPDQPQHF
-	TRBJ1-5	-	TRBV10-3	TGTGCCATCAGCGGGGATCGCAATCAGCCCCAGCATTTT	CAISGDRNQPQHF
TRBD1	TRBJ1-5	-	TRBV7-9	TGTGCCAGCAGCTTAGCCGGGACAGGGGGCTCTCAGCCCCAGCATTTT	CASSLAGTGGSQPQHF
-	TRBJ2-1	-	TRBV29-1	TGCAGCGTTGACTTAGTCGGGCAGTTCTTC	CSVDLVGQFF
TRBD1	TRBJ2-1	-	TRBV12-3/TRBV12-4	TGTGCCAGCATCCTCGACAGGGGTAATGAGCAGTTCTTC	CASILDRGNEQFF
-	TRBJ1-5	-	TRBV28	TGTGCCAGCAGCCGCCTCTCGCGCAATCAGCCCCAGCATTTT	CASSRLSRNQPQHF
-	TRBJ1-1	few	TRBV9	TGTGCCAGCAGCCTCCGCGGGACTCAGGGCACTGAAGCTTTCTTT	CASSLRGTQGTEAFF
-	TRBJ2-5	-	TRBV6-1	TGTGCCAGCAGTGAGCATCTTTCCCAAGAGACCCAGTACTTC	CASSEHLSQETQYF
-	TRBJ2-3	-	TRBV27	TGTGCCAGCAGTTTCGGCGGGTCAGATACGCAGTATTTT	CASSFGGSDTQYF
TRBD2	TRBJ2-1	-	TRBV19	TGTGCCAGTCAAAGCGGGAGAGCCTACAATGAGCAGTTCTTC	CASQSGRAYNEQFF
-	TRBJ2-5	-	TRBV5-6	TGTGCCAGCAGCTTCGGACAGCAAGCCCAAGAGACCCAGTACTTC	CASSFGQQAQETQYF
-	TRBJ2-3	-	TRBV7-9	TGTGCCAGCATCGACTATACAGATACGCAGTATTTT	CASIDYTDTQYF
-	TRBJ2-2	-	TRBV28	TGTGCCAGTCGCCTGAACACCGGGGAGCTGTTTTTT	CASRLNTGELFF
-	TRBJ1-1	-	TRBV6-1	TGTGCCAGCAGTGATGGGCTCTTCACTGAAGCTTTCTTT	CASSDGLFTEAFF
-	TRBJ2-2	-	TRBV27	TGTGCCAGCAGTCCCACTAGGGTCGACACCGGGGAGCTGTTTTTT	CASSPTRVDTGELFF
TRBD2	TRBJ2-1	-	TRBV3-1/TRBV3-2	TGTGCCAGCAGCCTTAGCGGGAGCTCCTACAATGAGCAGTTCTTC	CASSLSGSSYNEQFF
TRBD1	TRBJ2-7	-	TRBV2	TGTGCCAGCACTTGGAACAGGGGGCCCTACGAGCAGTACTTC	CASTWNRGPYEQYF
TRBD1	TRBJ1-2	-	TRBV28	TGTGCCAGCAAGAGGACAGGGACTACCTCCTATGGCTACACCTTC	CASKRTGTTSYGYTF
-	TRBJ2-1	-	TRBV7-2	TGTGCCACCATACCCGCCAGGGAGAGGAATGAGCAGTTCTTC	CATIPARERNEQFF
-	TRBJ1-1	-	TRBV5-4	TGTGCCAGCAGCTCCGCACGGAACACTGAAGCTTTCTTT	CASSSARNTEAFF
-	TRBJ2-1	-	TRBV4-1	TGCGCCAGCAGCCAAGCCAGTATGTCCTACAATGAGCAGTTCTTC	CASSQASMSYNEQFF